Listed below are T cell receptor beta chains from one sample, sequenced in a study of T cell responses to AZD1222 COVID-19 vaccine. The assay was immunoSEQ multiplex PCR, and TCRdb's table has in-frame clones only and misses some. The sample carries around 80,000 clones, more than 85% recorded once. The sample consisted of peripheral blood, taken 28 days after the second AZD1222 dose. These receptors all stem from an adult who received the AZD1222 COVID-19 vaccine. Both conserved end residues are part of each CDR3. The order of the fields is clone size, CDR3 length, V gene, D gene, J gene, CDR3 protein, CDR3 DNA. A D gene is named only where the DNA matches it firmly. The size field is filled for only some rows; it gives once, few, many or a size class.

clone size: NA
CDR3 length: 16
V gene: TRBV30
D gene: TRBD1
J gene: TRBJ2-7
CDR3 protein: CAWRPRRQGDSYEQYF
CDR3 DNA: TGTGCCTGGAGGCCGAGGAGACAGGGGGACTCCTACGAGCAGTACTTC

clone size: NA
CDR3 length: 16
V gene: TRBV10-2
D gene: NA
J gene: TRBJ1-3
CDR3 protein: CASSESDRSSGNTIYF
CDR3 DNA: TGCGCCAGCAGTGAGTCCGACAGGAGCTCTGGAAACACCATATATTTT

clone size: NA
CDR3 length: 14
V gene: TRBV6-5
D gene: NA
J gene: TRBJ2-1
CDR3 protein: CASSYSRVYNEQFF
CDR3 DNA: TGTGCCAGCAGTTACTCAAGGGTTTACAATGAGCAGTTCTTC

clone size: NA
CDR3 length: 17
V gene: TRBV5-1
D gene: TRBD2
J gene: TRBJ2-2
CDR3 protein: CASSWEGDNLNTGELFF
CDR3 DNA: TGCGCCAGCAGCTGGGAGGGTGACAACCTAAACACCGGGGAGCTGTTTTTT

clone size: NA
CDR3 length: 12
V gene: TRBV28
D gene: NA
J gene: TRBJ2-3
CDR3 protein: CASSSAPASSYF
CDR3 DNA: TGTGCCAGCAGTTCAGCTCCTGCCTCAAGTTATTTT

clone size: NA
CDR3 length: 16
V gene: TRBV10-3
D gene: TRBD2
J gene: TRBJ2-5
CDR3 protein: CAISPRTSGREETQYF
CDR3 DNA: TGTGCCATCAGTCCCCGGACTAGCGGGAGAGAAGAGACCCAGTACTTC

clone size: NA
CDR3 length: 11
V gene: TRBV4-2
D gene: NA
J gene: TRBJ1-2
CDR3 protein: CASSPGAGYTF
CDR3 DNA: TGTGCCAGCAGCCCAGGGGCTGGCTACACCTTC

clone size: NA
CDR3 length: 15
V gene: TRBV27
D gene: TRBD2
J gene: TRBJ2-1
CDR3 protein: CASSFLAGAYNEQFF
CDR3 DNA: TGTGCCAGCAGTTTCCTAGCGGGAGCCTACAATGAGCAGTTCTTC

clone size: NA
CDR3 length: 12
V gene: TRBV30
D gene: TRBD1
J gene: TRBJ1-2
CDR3 protein: CAWNRAGGGYTF
CDR3 DNA: TGTGCCTGGAACCGGGCAGGGGGTGGCTACACCTTC

clone size: once
CDR3 length: 14
V gene: TRBV5-1
D gene: NA
J gene: TRBJ1-1
CDR3 protein: CASTKAGQNTEAFF
CDR3 DNA: TGCGCCAGCACTAAGGCAGGCCAGAACACTGAAGCTTTCTTT

clone size: NA
CDR3 length: 14
V gene: TRBV19
D gene: NA
J gene: TRBJ2-7
CDR3 protein: CASTGPDRTYEQYF
CDR3 DNA: TGTGCCAGTACCGGACCGGACAGAACCTACGAGCAGTACTTC

clone size: NA
CDR3 length: 15
V gene: TRBV3-1/TRBV3-2
D gene: NA
J gene: TRBJ2-1
CDR3 protein: CASSPSGPGYNEQFF
CDR3 DNA: TGTGCCAGCAGCCCTTCGGGACCCGGCTACAATGAGCAGTTCTTC

clone size: NA
CDR3 length: 19
V gene: TRBV7-9
D gene: TRBD1
J gene: TRBJ1-2
CDR3 protein: CASSLIVGPGTGGNYGYTF
CDR3 DNA: TGTGCCAGCAGCCTCATTGTCGGTCCAGGGACAGGTGGAAACTATGGCTACACCTTC

clone size: NA
CDR3 length: 16
V gene: TRBV11-2
D gene: NA
J gene: TRBJ2-3
CDR3 protein: CASRPWGREGTDTQYF
CDR3 DNA: TGTGCCAGCAGACCCTGGGGGCGGGAAGGCACAGATACGCAGTATTTT

clone size: NA
CDR3 length: 15
V gene: TRBV2
D gene: TRBD1
J gene: TRBJ2-3
CDR3 protein: CASSARGPRYGGAYF
CDR3 DNA: TGTGCCAGCAGTGCTAGGGGGCCCCGATATGGAGGCGCGTATTTT

clone size: NA
CDR3 length: 16
V gene: TRBV30
D gene: TRBD2
J gene: TRBJ2-5
CDR3 protein: CAWSVGSGLATRTQYF
CDR3 DNA: TGTGCCTGGAGTGTAGGGTCGGGACTAGCGACTAGGACCCAGTACTTC

clone size: once
CDR3 length: 14
V gene: TRBV3-1/TRBV3-2
D gene: NA
J gene: TRBJ1-5
CDR3 protein: CASSRALQGQPQHF
CDR3 DNA: TGTGCCAGCAGCCGGGCCTTGCAGGGTCAGCCCCAGCATTTT

clone size: NA
CDR3 length: 15
V gene: TRBV7-8
D gene: TRBD2
J gene: TRBJ2-1
CDR3 protein: CASSLGASGNNEQFF
CDR3 DNA: TGTGCCAGCAGCTTAGGGGCTAGCGGGAACAATGAGCAGTTCTTC

clone size: NA
CDR3 length: 14
V gene: TRBV28
D gene: TRBD1
J gene: TRBJ1-4
CDR3 protein: CASKLRQGREKLFF
CDR3 DNA: TGTGCCAGTAAACTCCGACAGGGAAGAGAAAAACTGTTTTTT

clone size: NA
CDR3 length: 14
V gene: TRBV2
D gene: TRBD1
J gene: TRBJ2-7
CDR3 protein: CASRQRPQGDEQYF
CDR3 DNA: TGTGCCAGCAGACAGAGGCCTCAGGGGGACGAGCAGTACTTC

clone size: NA
CDR3 length: 14
V gene: TRBV6-5
D gene: TRBD1
J gene: TRBJ1-2
CDR3 protein: CASTVGRGGNGYTF
CDR3 DNA: TGTGCCAGCACCGTAGGACGAGGGGGCAATGGCTACACCTTC

clone size: NA
CDR3 length: 15
V gene: TRBV19
D gene: NA
J gene: TRBJ1-4
CDR3 protein: CASRASDRAWGQLFF
CDR3 DNA: TGTGCCAGTAGAGCCTCCGACCGAGCGTGGGGACAACTGTTTTTT

clone size: NA
CDR3 length: 14
V gene: TRBV3-1/TRBV3-2
D gene: NA
J gene: TRBJ1-1
CDR3 protein: CASSHWRLNTEAFF
CDR3 DNA: TGTGCCAGCAGCCATTGGCGGTTGAACACTGAAGCTTTCTTT

clone size: NA
CDR3 length: 14
V gene: TRBV29-1
D gene: TRBD2
J gene: TRBJ2-7
CDR3 protein: CSVEDETSVYEQYF
CDR3 DNA: TGCAGCGTTGAAGACGAGACTAGCGTCTACGAGCAGTACTTC

clone size: NA
CDR3 length: 15
V gene: TRBV9
D gene: NA
J gene: TRBJ1-4
CDR3 protein: CASSAKGSTNEKLFF
CDR3 DNA: TGTGCCAGCAGCGCAAAGGGGTCAACTAATGAAAAACTGTTTTTT

clone size: NA
CDR3 length: 16
V gene: TRBV18
D gene: NA
J gene: TRBJ1-4
CDR3 protein: CASSPSPGAGVEKLFF
CDR3 DNA: TGTGCCAGCTCCCCATCGCCGGGGGCCGGGGTTGAAAAACTGTTTTTT

clone size: NA
CDR3 length: 15
V gene: TRBV19
D gene: TRBD2
J gene: TRBJ2-1
CDR3 protein: CASSTTSGPYNEQFF
CDR3 DNA: TGTGCCAGTAGCACGACTAGCGGGCCCTACAATGAGCAGTTCTTC

clone size: NA
CDR3 length: 14
V gene: TRBV6-5
D gene: TRBD2
J gene: TRBJ2-2
CDR3 protein: CASRASGSGGELFF
CDR3 DNA: TGTGCCAGCAGGGCTAGCGGGAGTGGCGGGGAGCTGTTTTTT

clone size: NA
CDR3 length: 16
V gene: TRBV4-1
D gene: NA
J gene: TRBJ2-1
CDR3 protein: CASSQVVGEGNNEQFF
CDR3 DNA: TGCGCCAGCAGCCAGGTGGTTGGAGAGGGAAACAATGAGCAGTTCTTC

clone size: NA
CDR3 length: 13
V gene: TRBV28
D gene: NA
J gene: TRBJ1-2
CDR3 protein: CASSYGVSKSSTF
CDR3 DNA: TGTGCCAGCAGTTATGGTGTATCTAAAAGTTCCACCTTC

clone size: NA
CDR3 length: 13
V gene: TRBV10-3
D gene: NA
J gene: TRBJ1-1
CDR3 protein: CAMGGWGNTEAFF
CDR3 DNA: TGTGCCATGGGGGGGTGGGGTAACACTGAAGCTTTCTTT

clone size: NA
CDR3 length: 13
V gene: TRBV12-3/TRBV12-4
D gene: NA
J gene: TRBJ1-2
CDR3 protein: CASSLSRDYGYTF
CDR3 DNA: TGTGCCAGCAGTTTAAGTCGGGACTATGGCTACACCTTC

clone size: NA
CDR3 length: 15
V gene: TRBV6-4
D gene: NA
J gene: TRBJ1-4
CDR3 protein: CASRAQPATNEKLFF
CDR3 DNA: TGTGCCAGCAGAGCTCAACCGGCGACTAATGAAAAACTGTTTTTT

clone size: few
CDR3 length: 10
V gene: TRBV20-1
D gene: NA
J gene: TRBJ2-1
CDR3 protein: CSAQGPEQFF
CDR3 DNA: TGCAGTGCTCAGGGACCGGAGCAGTTCTTC

clone size: once
CDR3 length: 14
V gene: TRBV5-6
D gene: NA
J gene: TRBJ2-7
CDR3 protein: CASSLRASGYEQYF
CDR3 DNA: TGTGCCAGCAGCCTCCGGGCCTCGGGGTACGAGCAGTACTTC

clone size: NA
CDR3 length: 13
V gene: TRBV30
D gene: NA
J gene: TRBJ1-5
CDR3 protein: CAWAPGHKEPQHF
CDR3 DNA: TGTGCCTGGGCTCCGGGCCACAAAGAGCCCCAGCATTTT

clone size: NA
CDR3 length: 13
V gene: TRBV4-1
D gene: NA
J gene: TRBJ1-1
CDR3 protein: CASRPTGRAEAFF
CDR3 DNA: TGCGCCAGCAGGCCTACAGGGAGGGCTGAAGCTTTCTTT

clone size: NA
CDR3 length: 12
V gene: TRBV12-3/TRBV12-4
D gene: NA
J gene: TRBJ1-2
CDR3 protein: CASSFADHGYTF
CDR3 DNA: TGTGCCAGCAGTTTTGCAGATCATGGCTACACCTTC

clone size: NA
CDR3 length: 16
V gene: TRBV5-4
D gene: NA
J gene: TRBJ2-1
CDR3 protein: CASSGGDGVTYNEQFF
CDR3 DNA: TGTGCCAGCAGTGGTGGGGACGGAGTTACTTACAATGAGCAGTTCTTC

clone size: NA
CDR3 length: 15
V gene: TRBV28
D gene: NA
J gene: TRBJ1-3
CDR3 protein: CASSLPLGSGNTIYF
CDR3 DNA: TGTGCCAGCAGTTTACCCCTGGGGTCTGGAAACACCATATATTTT

clone size: NA
CDR3 length: 15
V gene: TRBV7-9
D gene: NA
J gene: TRBJ1-2
CDR3 protein: CASSSSGPANYGYTF
CDR3 DNA: TGTGCCAGCAGCTCATCGGGTCCCGCTAACTATGGCTACACCTTC

clone size: NA
CDR3 length: 13
V gene: TRBV29-1
D gene: TRBD1
J gene: TRBJ1-1
CDR3 protein: CSVPQGGGTEAFF
CDR3 DNA: TGCAGCGTCCCGCAGGGGGGAGGCACTGAAGCTTTCTTT

clone size: NA
CDR3 length: 14
V gene: TRBV5-4
D gene: NA
J gene: TRBJ2-5
CDR3 protein: CASSSPGGSETQYF
CDR3 DNA: TGTGCCAGCAGCTCCCCAGGGGGGTCAGAGACCCAGTACTTC

clone size: NA
CDR3 length: 15
V gene: TRBV27
D gene: NA
J gene: TRBJ2-2
CDR3 protein: CASSPLPSDTGELFF
CDR3 DNA: TGTGCCAGCAGTCCCCTACCTTCCGACACCGGGGAGCTGTTTTTT

clone size: once
CDR3 length: 14
V gene: TRBV11-2
D gene: TRBD1
J gene: TRBJ1-5
CDR3 protein: CASSSDRVGQPQHF
CDR3 DNA: TGTGCCAGCAGCTCCGACAGGGTAGGTCAGCCCCAGCATTTT

clone size: NA
CDR3 length: 16
V gene: TRBV6-4
D gene: NA
J gene: TRBJ1-5
CDR3 protein: CASGQQAISFNQPQHF
CDR3 DNA: TGTGCCAGCGGACAACAGGCTATATCCTTCAATCAGCCCCAGCATTTT

clone size: NA
CDR3 length: 15
V gene: TRBV7-8
D gene: TRBD2
J gene: TRBJ2-7
CDR3 protein: CASSSRPGSGNEQYF
CDR3 DNA: TGTGCCAGCAGCTCACGGCCGGGCAGCGGGAACGAGCAGTACTTC

clone size: NA
CDR3 length: 16
V gene: TRBV9
D gene: NA
J gene: TRBJ2-3
CDR3 protein: CASSVGETRYLDTQYF
CDR3 DNA: TGTGCCAGCAGCGTAGGAGAGACCCGGTATTTAGATACGCAGTATTTT

clone size: once
CDR3 length: 16
V gene: TRBV15
D gene: NA
J gene: TRBJ1-5
CDR3 protein: CATSRDRVYSNQPQHF
CDR3 DNA: TGTGCCACCAGCAGAGACAGGGTATATAGCAATCAGCCCCAGCATTTT

clone size: NA
CDR3 length: 15
V gene: TRBV30
D gene: NA
J gene: TRBJ1-4
CDR3 protein: CAWSVQGTRGGKLFF
CDR3 DNA: TGTGCCTGGAGTGTACAAGGGACGCGCGGTGGAAAACTGTTTTTT

clone size: NA
CDR3 length: 14
V gene: TRBV27
D gene: NA
J gene: TRBJ2-1
CDR3 protein: CASSLGTNYNEQFF
CDR3 DNA: TGTGCCAGCAGCCTCGGGACAAACTACAATGAGCAGTTCTTC

clone size: NA
CDR3 length: 16
V gene: TRBV5-5
D gene: NA
J gene: TRBJ1-5
CDR3 protein: CASRLGKDIINQPQHF
CDR3 DNA: TGTGCCAGCAGGTTGGGAAAGGATATCATCAATCAGCCCCAGCATTTT

clone size: NA
CDR3 length: 15
V gene: TRBV5-4
D gene: TRBD1
J gene: TRBJ1-1
CDR3 protein: CASSGGTGANTEAFF
CDR3 DNA: TGTGCCAGCAGCGGCGGGACAGGGGCGAACACTGAAGCTTTCTTT

clone size: once
CDR3 length: 13
V gene: TRBV30
D gene: NA
J gene: TRBJ1-4
CDR3 protein: CAWDRSTNEKLFF
CDR3 DNA: TGTGCCTGGGATCGCTCAACTAATGAAAAACTGTTTTTT

clone size: NA
CDR3 length: 13
V gene: TRBV12-3/TRBV12-4
D gene: TRBD1
J gene: TRBJ2-5
CDR3 protein: CASTLSTGQTQYF
CDR3 DNA: TGTGCCAGCACTTTATCGACAGGGCAGACCCAGTACTTC

clone size: NA
CDR3 length: 15
V gene: TRBV5-1
D gene: TRBD1
J gene: TRBJ1-6
CDR3 protein: CASSLGTGENSPLHF
CDR3 DNA: TGCGCCAGCAGCTTGGGGACAGGGGAAAATTCACCCCTCCACTTT

clone size: NA
CDR3 length: 19
V gene: TRBV5-4
D gene: TRBD2
J gene: TRBJ2-7
CDR3 protein: CASSPAGLAGGPVSYEQYF
CDR3 DNA: TGTGCCAGCAGCCCAGCGGGACTAGCGGGAGGGCCAGTCTCCTACGAGCAGTACTTC

clone size: few
CDR3 length: 17
V gene: TRBV5-4
D gene: TRBD2
J gene: TRBJ2-3
CDR3 protein: CASSSPLAGVLSDTQYF
CDR3 DNA: TGTGCCAGCAGCAGCCCTCTAGCGGGAGTATTGTCAGATACGCAGTATTTT